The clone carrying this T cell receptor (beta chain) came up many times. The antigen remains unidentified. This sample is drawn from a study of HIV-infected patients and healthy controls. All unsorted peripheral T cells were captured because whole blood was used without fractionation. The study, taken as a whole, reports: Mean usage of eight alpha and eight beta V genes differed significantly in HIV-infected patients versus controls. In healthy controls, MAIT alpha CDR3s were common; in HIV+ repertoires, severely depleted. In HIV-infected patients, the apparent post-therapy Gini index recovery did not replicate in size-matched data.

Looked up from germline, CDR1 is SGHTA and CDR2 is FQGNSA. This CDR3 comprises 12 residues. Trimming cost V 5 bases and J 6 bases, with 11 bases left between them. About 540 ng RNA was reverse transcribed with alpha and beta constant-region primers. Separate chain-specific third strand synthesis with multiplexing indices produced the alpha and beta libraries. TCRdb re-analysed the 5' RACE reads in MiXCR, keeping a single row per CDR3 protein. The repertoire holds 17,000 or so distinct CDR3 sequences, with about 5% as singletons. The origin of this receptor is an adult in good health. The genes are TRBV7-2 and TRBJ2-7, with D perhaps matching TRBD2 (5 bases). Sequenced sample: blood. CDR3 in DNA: TGTGCCAGCAGCCGAGGGTTGTTCGAGCAGTACTTC. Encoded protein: CASSRGLFEQYF.